The clone carrying this T cell receptor beta chain was observed a few times. What it binds is unknown. The data stem from a study of response to subunit inactivated influenza vaccine. TCRdb re-analysed the RT-PCR reads in MiXCR, keeping a single row per CDR3 protein. This table has around 180,000 distinct CDR3 sequences, around 8.8% appearing once. Study-level findings and limits: It was the authors' suggestion that each seasonal influenza vaccination recruits few new T cells.

This TCR was recovered from a man in his forties or fifties who received an inactivated influenza vaccine. The starting material was non-naive T cells sorted from PBMCs, obtained on the day of vaccination.

CDR3 nucleotide sequence: TGCAGTGCTAGGTCGGTCTCCAATGAGCAGTTCTTC. It encodes CSARSVSNEQFF. The chain has TRBV20-1 and TRBJ2-1; the D is unclear. V gave up 3 bases and J gave up 6 bases, with 9 bases separating them. CDR3 length: 12 amino acids. Germline CDR1 is DFQATT and CDR2 is SNEGSKA (reference sequence).